The 25 T cell receptor beta chains below were found in one sample sequenced in a study of T-cell reconstitution after alpha-beta-depleted transplantation in children. Preparation of the TCRbeta library involved a method that used unique molecular identifiers. TCRdb passed the PCR reads through MiXCR, listing each CDR3 protein once. Among some 550,000 distinct CDR3 sequences listed, around 23% were seen once. This sample comprised PBMCs, mostly from graft donor cells, obtained 360 days after TCRalphabeta/CD19-depleted stem cell transplant. Receptors were obtained from a boy under three years old who had a stem cell transplant for acute myeloid leukemia, so the T cells may come from the graft donor.

This sequence joins TRBV12-3 or TRBV12-4 and TRBJ1-2; D is ambiguous. The V end lost 0 bases, the J end lost 10 bases, and 9 bases lay between the germline ends. CDR3 size: 12 residues. CDR3 residues: CASSLAPGTYTF. The DNA for the CDR3 is TGTGCCAGCAGTTTAGCGCCAGGCACCTACACCTTC.

In this sample, this clonotype turned up many times. The chain combines TRBV20-1 with TRBJ2-3; 10 positions agree with TRBD2. The germline V gene has CDR1 DFQATT and CDR2 SNEGSKA (reference sequence). The CDR3 contains 14 residues. V shed 5 bases, J shed 2 bases, and the junction held 4 bases outside the gene matches. This CDR3 reads CSAGGLAATDTQYF. CDR3 coding DNA: TGCAGTGCTGGCGGACTAGCGGCCACAGATACGCAGTATTTT.

A few counts support this clonotype. V is TRBV20-1 and J is TRBJ2-7; TRBD2 matches 7 bases. This CDR3 is 14 amino acids long. J was trimmed by 5 bases and V by 7 bases; bases with no gene match: 14. Germline V lookup: CDR1 DFQATT, CDR2 SNEGSKA (reference sequence). CDR3 bases: TGCAGTGGGGAACCGAGCGGGGCTCGCCACGAGCAGTACTTC. Translating it yields CSGEPSGARHEQYF.

This clonotype was seen a handful of times. The chain recombines TRBV29-1 with TRBJ1-1; maybe TRBD1 (5 bases). Trimming removed 7 bases at V and 9 bases at J, with 12 bases between. The CDR3 sequence is 10 residues long. Germline V gene data show CDR1 as SQVTM and CDR2 as ANQGSEA. Here the CDR3 DNA reads TGCAGCGATTCAGGGAAGCAAGCTTTCTTT. Translated, it gives CSDSGKQAFF.

At least ten counts were recorded for this clonotype. This rearrangement joins TRBV4-3 to TRBJ2-4, with 7 bases matching TRBD1. Germline V gene lookup returns CDR1 LGHNA and CDR2 YSLEER. The J segment lost 9 bases and the V segment lost 5 bases, leaving 13 bases of the junction unmatched. The CDR3 consists of 15 residues. The DNA for the CDR3 is TGCGCCAGCAGCGACCGGCGCAACAGGGGAAGCATTCAGTACTTC. The encoded protein is CASSDRRNRGSIQYF.

Only a few counts were recorded for this clonotype. This chain's CDR3 is CSATGTRSQETQYF. CDR3 coding DNA: TGCAGTGCTACCGGGACAAGATCCCAAGAGACCCAGTACTTC. The V gene is TRBV20-1, the J gene TRBJ2-5; possibly TRBD1 for D (6 bases). The germline V gene has CDR1 DFQATT and CDR2 SNEGSKA (reference sequence). V gave up 4 bases and J gave up 1 base, with 13 bases separating them. The CDR3 length is 14 residues.

This clonotype was seen a few times. The CDR3 bases are TGCAGCGTCACGACAGGGAAGGAAGCTTTCTTT. It specifies CSVTTGKEAFF. V usage is TRBV29-1 and J usage is TRBJ1-1; 7 bases match TRBD1. This CDR3 has 11 amino acids. Per germline, CDR1 SQVTM and CDR2 ANQGSEA. Trimming took 6 bases from V and 8 from J; bases not matched to a gene: 6.

This clonotype was seen repeatedly, ten times or more. V is TRBV20-1 and J is TRBJ2-7, with D possibly matching TRBD1 (5 bases). Germline assignment: CDR1 DFQATT and CDR2 SNEGSKA (reference sequence). V lost 0 bases and J lost 3, with 27 bases in between. The CDR3 loop spans 19 amino acids. CDR3 DNA: TGCAGTGCTAGAGATGCGGTGGGTCTGATGGAAAAAGACAGCTACGAGCAGTACTTC. Its protein is CSARDAVGLMEKDSYEQYF.

The rearrangement joins TRBV6-1 to TRBJ1-4; D perhaps matches TRBD1 (5 bases). CDR1 is MNHNS and CDR2 is SASEGT in the germline V gene. The CDR3 spans 15 residues. V was pared by 0 bases and J by 6 bases, with 11 bases between. CDR3 DNA: TGTGCCAGCAGTGAAGCGCTAAGACAGTATGAAAAACTGTTTTTT. This encodes CASSEALRQYEKLFF.

This clonotype was found a few times. The CDR3 nucleotides read TGTGCCAGCACCTTTAGACCCACACGACGGGGCCACACAGATACGCAGTATTTT. Protein product: CASTFRPTRRGHTDTQYF. The chain uses TRBV11-2 and TRBJ2-3; D possibly matches TRBD1 or TRBD2 (5 bases each). Germline V CDR1 and CDR2: SGHAT, FQNNGV. The CDR3 loop spans 18 amino acids. With 7 bases removed from V and 2 bases from J, the gap between germline ends came to 25 bases.

This clonotype was detected many times. The chain links TRBV20-1 to TRBJ2-3; perhaps TRBD1 as D (5 bases). Germline V gene lookup returns CDR1 DFQATT and CDR2 SNEGSKA (reference sequence). The CDR3 consists of 15 residues. Deletions cut 1 base from V and 2 bases from J, with 13 bases between. The CDR3 sequence: CSARVRRQYTDTQYF. CDR3 DNA sequence: TGCAGTGCTAGAGTCCGAAGACAGTACACAGATACGCAGTATTTT.

This clonotype was counted at least ten times. This chain connects TRBV20-1 to TRBJ1-6; D ambiguous. This CDR3 spans 12 amino acids. V lost 5 bases and J lost 9, with 11 bases in between. Germline-derived CDR1 and CDR2 are DFQATT and SNEGSKA (reference sequence). The CDR3 loop reads CSAHRTFSPLHF. Written as DNA, the CDR3 is TGCAGTGCTCATAGGACCTTTTCACCCCTCCACTTT.

This chain joins TRBV19 and TRBJ1-3, with 7 bases fitting TRBD1. Germline V gene data show CDR1 as LNHDA and CDR2 as SQIVND (reference sequence). The CDR3 runs to 19 residues. V lost 10 bases, J lost 4 bases, and 25 bases stayed unmatched. CDR3 coding DNA: TGTGCCACCCAGATCCTCGGACAGGTGGGCTCACGTTCCGGAAACACCATATATTTT. Translation gives CATQILGQVGSRSGNTIYF.

This sequence joins TRBV7-9 and TRBJ1-1; D uncertain. Germline V gene data show CDR1 as SEHNR and CDR2 as FQNEAQ (reference sequence). The germline V and J ends were trimmed by 1 base and 3 bases, with 9 bases remaining between them. The CDR3 runs 14 residues. The CDR3 sequence: CASSLELRDTEAFF. The CDR3 nucleotides read TGTGCCAGCAGCTTAGAATTACGAGACACTGAAGCTTTCTTT.

The DNA of the CDR3 is TGCGCCAGCAGCTCTGACTTCTCCTACAATGAGCAGTTCTTC. It is translated as CASSSDFSYNEQFF. The chain has TRBV10-2 and TRBJ2-1; D call uncertain. This CDR3 is built from 14 residues. CDR1 is WSHSY, CDR2 SAAADI, per germline. Trimming took off 6 bases at V and 0 bases at J, with 9 bases between the two ends.

This clonotype was detected a few times. V gene TRBV29-1 combines with J gene TRBJ1-2, with D perhaps matching TRBD1 (6 bases). Trimming pared 3 bases from V and 3 bases from J, leaving 17 bases between. The germline V gene encodes CDR1 SQVTM and CDR2 ANQGSEA. This CDR3 has 15 amino acids. The CDR3: CSVDPAWDTYYGYTF. CDR3 nucleotide sequence: TGCAGCGTTGATCCCGCCTGGGACACCTACTATGGCTACACCTTC.

This clonotype was counted once. The chain carries TRBV28 and TRBJ2-3, with D uncertain. Trimming removed 7 bases from V and 1 base from J, with 18 bases in between. CDR3 size: 16 residues. Germline V gives CDR1 MDHEN, CDR2 SYDVKM. CDR3 protein: CASNPPVPRGTDTQYF. The DNA for the CDR3 is TGTGCCAGCAATCCTCCAGTCCCCCGAGGCACAGATACGCAGTATTTT.

Ten or more counts support this clonotype. This rearrangement joins TRBV10-3 to TRBJ2-3, with a weak D call TRBD1 (6 bases). The germline V gene has CDR1 ENHRY and CDR2 SYGVKD. This CDR3 region has 13 residues. V shed 7 bases and J shed 2 bases, with 10 bases lying between them. Here the CDR3 reads CAITQGNTDTQYF. The CDR3 DNA sequence: TGTGCCATCACACAGGGAAACACAGATACGCAGTATTTT.

This clonotype was counted many times. The chain carries TRBV4-1 and TRBJ2-2, with 12 positions matching TRBD2. CDR3 length equals 16 residues. J lost 8 bases, V lost 4 bases, and 8 bases had no gene match. The germline CDR1 and CDR2 sequences are MGHRA and YSYEKL. CDR3 sequence reads: CASSPTGLAGTGELFF. In nucleotides, the CDR3 is TGCGCCAGCAGCCCAACGGGACTAGCGGGTACAGGGGAGCTGTTTTTT.

This clonotype was picked up one time. This chain connects TRBV21-1 to TRBJ2-7; the table assigns TRBD1, which was not confirmed against the DNA. TRBV21-1 is reported as a pseudogene. The CDR3 runs to 14 residues. In nucleotides, the CDR3 is TGTGCCAGCAGAGGGGGGCGCAGATTGTACGAGCAGTACTTC. Translating it yields CASRGGRRLYEQYF.

In this sample, this clonotype turned up many times. The chain is built from TRBV14 and TRBJ1-1; maybe TRBD1 (5 bases). Germline V gene lookup returns CDR1 SGHDN and CDR2 FVKESK. The V gene lost 6 bases and the J gene lost 4 bases, with 15 bases spanning the gap. The CDR3 has 14 residues. Written as DNA, the CDR3 is TGTGCCAGCAGTCGCTCCCGGGGGGGCACTGAAGCTTTCTTT. Translated, it gives CASSRSRGGTEAFF.

This clonotype was found once. This rearrangement joins TRBV24-1 to TRBJ2-1; D is perhaps TRBD2 (5 bases). The length of the CDR3 is 14 residues. CDR1 is KGHDR and CDR2 is SFDVKD in the germline V gene. The V gene lost 7 bases and the J gene lost 0 bases, with 9 bases spanning the gap. Here the CDR3 reads CATSGDSSYNEQFF. The DNA of the CDR3 is TGTGCCACCAGCGGGGATAGCTCCTACAATGAGCAGTTCTTC.

This chain joins TRBV7-2 and TRBJ2-3, with D unresolved. CDR1 is SGHTA, CDR2 FQGNSA, per germline. This CDR3 has 16 amino acids. V gave up 2 bases and J gave up 0 bases, with 12 bases separating them. CDR3 sequence (DNA): TGTGCCAGCAGCTTAAGGGCCGTTTCTAGCACAGATACGCAGTATTTT. Encoded protein: CASSLRAVSSTDTQYF.

The sample holds many counts of this clonotype. The rearrangement links TRBV28 to TRBJ1-4; TRBD1 agrees at 7 bases. The junction had 8 bases not matched to a gene; V was cut back by 6 bases and J by 4 bases. This CDR3 comprises 15 residues. Germline V lookup: CDR1 MDHEN, CDR2 SYDVKM. As DNA, the CDR3 is TGTGCCAGCAGCTCCCTGACAGGGTATAATGAAAAACTGTTTTTT. Translating it yields CASSSLTGYNEKLFF.

This clonotype was detected ten times or more. The genes are TRBV5-5 and TRBJ2-7; D is perhaps TRBD1 (6 bases). This CDR3 is 12 amino acids long. The germline gives CDR1 SGHKS, CDR2 YYEKEE (reference sequence). The V end was cut by 6 bases, the J end by 9 bases, with 16 bases between. The DNA for the CDR3 is TGTGCCAGCACCCTAGCAGAGGACAGGCAGTACTTC. The encoded protein is CASTLAEDRQYF.